What follows are 26 T cell receptor beta chains derived from one specimen sequenced in a study of immune reconstitution after stem cell transplant in scleroderma (dated by TCRdb to about 2017). Libraries were prepared through RT-PCR. TCRdb records Illumina MiSeq as the sequencer. The public reads were reprocessed in TCRdb via fastp at Q25 and MiXCR, keeping in-frame beta chains. Every CDR3 protein is listed once, alongside the most common genes and DNA of its rows. Within this sample are under 3,500 distinct CDR3 sequences, with just over 3.5% of them counted one time only. Approximately 3% of the sample belongs to the ten largest clones. Sampling took place before or after autologous hematopoietic stem cell transplantation (not recorded which). The receptors were gathered from a human donor with systemic sclerosis.

This clonotype has a count of ten or more. The chain joins TRBV4-2 to TRBJ2-2; the match to TRBD1 covers 9 bases. V was clipped by 5 bases and J by 1 base; unmatched bases: 5. Germline CDR1 and CDR2: LGHNA and YNFKEQ. The CDR3 sequence is 16 residues long. CDR3 loop: CASSTGQGQNTGELFF. In nucleotides, the CDR3 is TGTGCCAGCAGCACGGGACAGGGACAGAACACCGGGGAGCTGTTTTTT.

This clonotype was detected a few times. The V gene is TRBV5-1, the J gene TRBJ2-7; no firm D call. The CDR3 consists of 15 residues. From germline, CDR1 is SGHRS and CDR2 YFSETQ. Trimming removed 2 bases at V and 2 bases at J, with 14 bases between. The CDR3 sequence is CASSFTGPPAYEQYF. CDR3 bases: TGCGCCAGCAGCTTCACCGGGCCCCCCGCCTACGAGCAGTACTTC.

By share of the sample, this clonotype is medium-sized. CDR3 in DNA: TGTGCCAGCAGCTTAGGACTAGCGGGGCCCCGTGAGGATACGCAGTATTTT. It translates to CASSLGLAGPREDTQYF. The chain is built from TRBV7-2 and TRBJ2-3; 11 bases fit TRBD2. CDR1 SGHTA and CDR2 FQGNSA come from the germline V gene. The junction had 9 bases not matched to a gene; V was cut back by 1 base and J by 6 bases. CDR3 size: 17 residues.

This clonotype is medium-sized in the sample. The J gene is TRBJ2-2, the V gene TRBV29-1, with unresolved D. V lost 7 bases and J lost 2, with 11 bases in between. This CDR3 spans 13 amino acids. Germline V CDR1 and CDR2: SQVTM, ANQGSEA. CDR3 nucleotide sequence: TGCAGCGGGGTGACTGAAAACACCGGGGAGCTGTTTTTT. Encoded protein: CSGVTENTGELFF.

This clonotype is categorized as medium-sized. This chain uses TRBV6-2 or TRBV6-3 with TRBJ2-7, with 10 positions matching TRBD2. With 5 bases clipped from V and 2 bases from J, the junction kept 3 bases outside the gene matches. The germline V gene has CDR1 MNHEY and CDR2 SVGEGT. The CDR3 runs to 14 residues. In nucleotides, the CDR3 is TGTGCCAGCAGTCGGACTAGCGGTACCTACGAGCAGTACTTC. It specifies CASSRTSGTYEQYF.

By sample fraction, this clonotype is medium-sized (0.01 to 0.1%). The rearrangement links TRBV29-1 to TRBJ1-5, with D possibly matching TRBD1 (5 bases). V lost 4 bases, J lost 5 bases, and 12 bases lay in between. The V gene's germline CDR1 is SQVTM and CDR2 ANQGSEA. CDR3 size: 13 residues. CDR3 nucleotide sequence: TGCAGCGTTGGGACATCGACGCATCAGCCCCAGCATTTT. Its protein is CSVGTSTHQPQHF.

This clonotype is judged medium-sized. The chain is built from TRBV29-1 and TRBJ1-2; 10 nucleotides match TRBD1. Trimming took 5 bases from V and 3 from J; bases not matched to a gene: 9. The CDR3 covers 15 residues. Per the germline V gene, CDR1 is SQVTM and CDR2 is ANQGSEA. CDR3 residues: CSVKGQGTQHYGYTF. DNA of the CDR3: TGCAGCGTTAAGGGACAGGGGACCCAGCACTATGGCTACACCTTC.

Notes on this clonotype: Just one base apart from a much larger clone, this may be a read error. The chain carries TRBV10-3 and TRBJ2-3; perhaps D is TRBD1 or TRBD2 (5 bases each). This CDR3 has 14 amino acids. The germline V gene encodes CDR1 ENHRY and CDR2 SYGVKD. The V end was cut by 4 bases, the J end by 5 bases, with 13 bases between. The CDR3 DNA sequence: TGTGCCATCAGTGGGGGGATGGATGGAGATACGCAGTATTTT. Amino acids: CAISGGMDGDTQYF.

This clonotype rates as medium-sized. This chain joins TRBV15 and TRBJ2-4; 10 bases are shared with TRBD1. J was trimmed by 9 bases and V by 2 bases; bases with no gene match: 7. From germline, CDR1 is LNHNV and CDR2 YYDKDF (reference sequence). This CDR3 is built from 15 residues. Here the CDR3 reads CATSRTGTGETIQYF. For the CDR3, the DNA is TGTGCCACCAGCAGAACCGGGACAGGGGAGACCATTCAGTACTTC.

In the case of this clonotype: This sequence may be a read error, since a much larger clone differs from it by one base. This chain connects TRBV20-1 to TRBJ2-3; 8 bases are shared with TRBD2. This CDR3 comprises 16 residues. From germline, CDR1 is DFQATT and CDR2 SNEGSKA (reference sequence). The V segment lost 6 bases and the J segment 2 bases; nucleotides outside the gene matches: 13. The CDR3 DNA follows: TGCAGTGCGCGAAAGGGCGGCGGGAGGCACACAGATACGCAGTATTTT. Translation: CSARKGGGRHTDTQYF.

By its share, this clonotype is medium-sized (0.01 to 0.1%). V and J are TRBV20-1 and TRBJ2-1; possible D gene TRBD2, 5 bases. V was pared by 3 bases and J by 2 bases, with 8 bases between. The CDR3 loop spans 13 amino acids. Germline assignment: CDR1 DFQATT and CDR2 SNEGSKA (reference sequence). The DNA of the CDR3 is TGCAGTGCTAGCGGGATAGCCTACAATGAGCAGTTCTTC. This translates into CSASGIAYNEQFF.

Relative to its sample, this clonotype is medium-sized. The rearrangement uses TRBV11-2 and TRBJ1-6, with D uncertain. Germline-derived CDR1 and CDR2 are SGHAT and FQNNGV. The CDR3 length is 12 residues. Trimming removed 5 bases at V and 7 bases at J, with 6 bases between. CDR3 bases: TGTGCCAGCAGCACGGCAAATTCACCCCTCCACTTT. This encodes CASSTANSPLHF.

Turning to this clonotype: A much larger clonotype is one base distant, so this may be a read error. The rearrangement joins TRBV6-5 to TRBJ2-7; weak D call: TRBD1 (6 bases). The germline V gene encodes CDR1 MNHEY and CDR2 SVGAGI. The CDR3 length is 14 residues. V lost 5 bases and J 6 bases, leaving 17 bases between the germline ends. The DNA for the CDR3 is TGTGCCAGCAGTCCTCCAGGGGCAACCTGCGAGCAGTACTTC. Translation: CASSPPGATCEQYF.

Relative to its sample, this clonotype is medium-sized. CDR3 nucleotide sequence: TGTGCCAGCAGCCAATCCGCAGGGTTTATGGATCAGCCCCAGCATTTT. Protein sequence: CASSQSAGFMDQPQHF. This sequence joins TRBV3-1 and TRBJ1-5, with D perhaps TRBD1 (5 bases). Trimming cost V 2 bases and J 5 bases, with 16 bases left between them. Germline V gives CDR1 LGHDT, CDR2 YNNKEL (reference sequence). CDR3 length: 16 amino acids.

By share, this clonotype counts as medium-sized. The chain employs TRBV5-1 and TRBJ2-5; maybe TRBD1 (5 bases). V shed 3 bases and J shed 2 bases, with 11 bases lying between them. This CDR3 is 14 amino acids long. Germline loops: CDR1 SGHRS, CDR2 YFSETQ. The chain's CDR3 is CASSYLSGQETQYF. DNA of the CDR3: TGCGCCAGCAGCTATCTTTCAGGGCAAGAGACCCAGTACTTC.

In its sample, this clonotype is medium-sized. The chain uses TRBV19 and TRBJ2-3; unclear D gene. Germline values: CDR1 LNHDA, CDR2 SQIVND (reference sequence). Trimming shortened V by 3 bases and J by 1 base, and 14 bases separated the two germline ends. The CDR3 totals 16 residues. Here the CDR3 DNA reads TGTGCCAGTAGTATGGCAAATCCGGCTGGCACAGATACGCAGTATTTT. It translates to CASSMANPAGTDTQYF.

Turning to this clonotype: Possible read error: a much larger clone is one base away. V gene TRBV3-1 combines with J gene TRBJ2-1; no clear D. The V end lost 4 bases, the J end lost 6 bases, and 16 bases lay between the germline ends. The germline CDR1 and CDR2 sequences are LGHDT and YNNKEL (reference sequence). This CDR3 has 15 residues. The CDR3 sequence: CASSLRARIANEQFF. For the CDR3, the DNA is TGTGCCAGCAGCCTTCGGGCTAGGATCGCCAATGAGCAGTTCTTC.

This clonotype is labeled medium-sized (0.01 to 0.1%). The gene calls are TRBV20-1 and TRBJ1-2, with D unclear. V lost 3 bases, J lost 4 bases, and 12 bases lay in between. CDR1 and CDR2 (germline): DFQATT, SNEGSKA (reference sequence). CDR3 length: 13 residues. The CDR3 nucleotides are TGCAGTGCTAGGGACCTGAAAGGCTATGGCTACACCTTC. This codes for CSARDLKGYGYTF.

Within the sample, this clonotype is medium-sized. The chain is built from TRBV7-2 and TRBJ2-3, with 9 bases identical to TRBD2. Germline CDR1 reads SGHTA; CDR2 reads FQGNSA. The ends lost 4 bases at V and 7 bases at J; junction bases unmatched: 18. CDR3 length equals 18 residues. The CDR3 protein is CASSSKSGTSRFVNTQYF. CDR3 nucleotide sequence: TGTGCCAGCAGCTCCAAATCCGGGACTAGCCGCTTTGTCAATACGCAGTATTTT.

This clonotype is medium-sized in the sample. The chain joins TRBV20-1 to TRBJ2-1, with 10 bases matching TRBD2. The CDR3 spans 20 residues. Germline V CDR1 and CDR2: DFQATT, SNEGSKA (reference sequence). J lost 4 bases, V lost 0 bases, and 18 bases had no gene match. The CDR3 reads CSARDTPSFETSGFYNEQFF. In DNA, the CDR3 is TGCAGTGCTAGAGATACTCCCTCATTTGAGACTAGCGGGTTTTACAATGAGCAGTTCTTC.

By sample fraction, this clonotype is medium-sized (0.01 to 0.1%). This chain links TRBV29-1 with TRBJ2-5; 7 bases fit TRBD1. Looked up from germline, CDR1 is SQVTM and CDR2 is ANQGSEA. With V trimmed by 2 bases and J by 5 bases, 5 bases remained unmatched. The CDR3 runs to 13 residues. The CDR3 here is CSVEQGVGETQYF. CDR3 DNA sequence: TGCAGCGTTGAACAGGGGGTCGGTGAGACCCAGTACTTC.

Within the sample, this clonotype is medium-sized. The V and J genes are TRBV27 and TRBJ1-2; TRBD1 might be the D (5 bases). The germline CDR1 and CDR2 sequences are MNHEY and SMNVEV (reference sequence). The V end was cut by 7 bases, the J end by 7 bases, with 22 bases between. This CDR3 spans 15 amino acids. DNA of the CDR3: TGTGCCAGCACCCCAATTTCGGGGGTATTTGGTGGCTACACCTTC. Translated, it gives CASTPISGVFGGYTF.

By share, this clonotype ranks as medium-sized. The chain uses TRBV24-1 and TRBJ2-1, with 15 positions matching TRBD2. Germline V gene data show CDR1 as KGHDR and CDR2 as SFDVKD. This CDR3 region has 17 residues. The ends lost 7 bases at V and 4 bases at J; junction bases unmatched: 7. CDR3: CATSGGGTSGRYNEQFF. For the CDR3, the DNA is TGTGCCACCAGCGGAGGGGGGACTAGCGGGAGGTACAATGAGCAGTTCTTC.

This clonotype is medium-sized in the sample. V gene TRBV10-3 combines with J gene TRBJ1-2; a possible D gene is TRBD1 (5 bases). The germline V and J ends were trimmed by 4 bases and 6 bases, with 12 bases remaining between them. CDR1 ENHRY and CDR2 SYGVKD come from the germline V gene. The length of the CDR3 is 13 residues. The CDR3 reads CAISASGLDGYTF. The CDR3 DNA reads as TGTGCCATCAGTGCTTCAGGGTTAGATGGCTACACCTTC.

This clonotype is medium-sized in the sample. The rearrangement uses TRBV20-1 and TRBJ2-2, with TRBD2 matching 7 bases. The germline CDR1 and CDR2 sequences are DFQATT and SNEGSKA (reference sequence). This CDR3 contains 16 residues. Trimming took 1 base from V and 0 from J; bases not matched to a gene: 5. The CDR3: CSARVPGLANTGELFF. CDR3 DNA sequence: TGCAGTGCTAGAGTCCCTGGACTAGCGAACACCGGGGAGCTGTTTTTT.

By its share, this clonotype is medium-sized. This chain joins TRBV6-6 and TRBJ2-1, with 9 bases that match TRBD2. The V and J ends lost 6 bases and 4 bases, in that order; junction bases with no gene match: 7. The CDR3 runs to 15 residues. Germline CDR1 MNHNY, CDR2 SVGAGI (reference sequence). CDR3 nucleotide sequence: TGTGCCAGCAGCTTGACTAGCGGCCATTACAATGAGCAGTTCTTC. This encodes CASSLTSGHYNEQFF.